This TCR beta chain was sequenced during a study of control samples from healthy donors and cancer patients. The table lists this clone with a count of one. CDR1 and CDR2 (germline): MNHNS, SASEGT. There are 14 residues in the CDR3. With V trimmed by 5 bases and J by 6 bases, 3 bases remained unmatched. Profiled with immunoSEQ multiplex PCR; TCRdb holds only in-frame clones, not every one. The sample lists around 110,000 clones; 88% were seen once. Input material: blood. The source of this sequence is a woman between 65 and 79 years old in good health. The chain combines TRBV6-1 with TRBJ1-6; 8 bases line up with TRBD1. The CDR3 loop reads CASSNTGGNSPLHF. DNA of the CDR3: TGTGCCAGCAGTAACACAGGGGGTAATTCACCCCTCCACTTT.